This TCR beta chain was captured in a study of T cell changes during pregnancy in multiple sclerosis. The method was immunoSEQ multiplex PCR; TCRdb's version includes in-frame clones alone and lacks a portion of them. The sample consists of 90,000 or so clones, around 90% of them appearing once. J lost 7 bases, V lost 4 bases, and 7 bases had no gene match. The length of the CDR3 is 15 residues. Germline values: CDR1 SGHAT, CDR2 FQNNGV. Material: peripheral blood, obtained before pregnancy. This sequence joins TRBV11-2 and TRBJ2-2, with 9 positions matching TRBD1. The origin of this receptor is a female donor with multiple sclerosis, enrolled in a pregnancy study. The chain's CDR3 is CASSSTTGGIGELFF. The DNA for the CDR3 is TGTGCCAGCAGCTCGACGACAGGGGGAATCGGGGAGCTGTTTTTT. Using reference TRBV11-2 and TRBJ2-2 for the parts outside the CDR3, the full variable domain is EAGVAQSPRYKIIEKRQSVAFWCNPISGHATLYWYQQILGQGPKLLIQFQNNGVVDDSQLPKDRFSAERLKGVDSTLKIQPAKLEDSAVYLCASSSTTGGIGELFFGEGSRLTVL.